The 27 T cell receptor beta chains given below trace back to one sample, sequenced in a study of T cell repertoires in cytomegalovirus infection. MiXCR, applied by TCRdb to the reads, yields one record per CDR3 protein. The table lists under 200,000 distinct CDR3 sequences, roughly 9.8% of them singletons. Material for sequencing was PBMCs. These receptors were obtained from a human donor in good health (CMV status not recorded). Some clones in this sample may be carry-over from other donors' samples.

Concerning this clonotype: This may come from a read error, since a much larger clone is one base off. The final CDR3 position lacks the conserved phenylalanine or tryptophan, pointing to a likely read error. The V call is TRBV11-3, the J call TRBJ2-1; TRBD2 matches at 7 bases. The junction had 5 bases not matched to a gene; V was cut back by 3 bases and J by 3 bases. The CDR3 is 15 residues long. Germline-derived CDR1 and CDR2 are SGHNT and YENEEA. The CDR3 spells CASSLEAGSYNEQFL. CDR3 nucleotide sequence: TGTGCCAGCAGCTTGGAAGCGGGAAGCTACAATGAGCAGTTCCTC.

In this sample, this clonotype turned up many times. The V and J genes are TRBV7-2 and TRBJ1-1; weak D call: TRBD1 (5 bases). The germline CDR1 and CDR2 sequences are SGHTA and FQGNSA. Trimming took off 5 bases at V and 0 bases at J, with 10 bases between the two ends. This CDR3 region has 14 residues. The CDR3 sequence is CASSKGPMNTEAFF. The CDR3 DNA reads TGTGCCAGCAGCAAGGGACCGATGAACACTGAAGCTTTCTTT.

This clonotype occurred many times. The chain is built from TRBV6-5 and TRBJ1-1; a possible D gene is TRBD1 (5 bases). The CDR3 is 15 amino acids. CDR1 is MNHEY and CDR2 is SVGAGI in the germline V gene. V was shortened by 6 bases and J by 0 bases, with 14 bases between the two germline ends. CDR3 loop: CASSRPRAMNTEAFF. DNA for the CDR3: TGTGCCAGCAGCCGCCCCAGGGCCATGAACACTGAAGCTTTCTTT.

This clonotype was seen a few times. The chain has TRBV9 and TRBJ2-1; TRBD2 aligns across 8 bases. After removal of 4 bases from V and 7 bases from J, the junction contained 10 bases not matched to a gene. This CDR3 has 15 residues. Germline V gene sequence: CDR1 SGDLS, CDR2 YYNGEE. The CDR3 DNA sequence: TGTGCCAGCAGCTCCCGGGGGGGGCTTGGGAATGAGCAGTTCTTC. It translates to CASSSRGGLGNEQFF.

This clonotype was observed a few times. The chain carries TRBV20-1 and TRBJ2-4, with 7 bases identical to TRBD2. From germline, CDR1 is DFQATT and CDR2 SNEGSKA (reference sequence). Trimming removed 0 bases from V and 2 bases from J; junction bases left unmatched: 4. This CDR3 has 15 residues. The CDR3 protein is CSARDGGETKNIQYF. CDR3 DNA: TGCAGTGCTAGAGATGGGGGGGAGACCAAAAACATTCAGTACTTC.

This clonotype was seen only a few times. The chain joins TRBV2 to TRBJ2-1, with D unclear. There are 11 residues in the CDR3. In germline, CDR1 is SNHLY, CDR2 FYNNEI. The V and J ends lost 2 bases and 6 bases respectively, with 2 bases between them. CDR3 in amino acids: CASSELNEQFF. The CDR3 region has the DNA TGTGCCAGCAGTGAACTCAATGAGCAGTTCTTC.

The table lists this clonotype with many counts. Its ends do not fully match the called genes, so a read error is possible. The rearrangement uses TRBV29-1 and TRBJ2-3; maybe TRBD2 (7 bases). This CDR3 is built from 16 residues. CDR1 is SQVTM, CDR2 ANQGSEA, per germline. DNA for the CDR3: TGCAGCGTCGAAGGGGGTGGGGGGGGCCGCACAGATACGCAGTATTTT. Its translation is CSVEGGGGGRTDTQYF.

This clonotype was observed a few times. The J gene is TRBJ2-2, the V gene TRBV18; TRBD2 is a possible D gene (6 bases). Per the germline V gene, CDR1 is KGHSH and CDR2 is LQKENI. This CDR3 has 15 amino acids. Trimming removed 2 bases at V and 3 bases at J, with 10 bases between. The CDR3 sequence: CASSPTGADTGELFF. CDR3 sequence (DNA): TGTGCCAGCTCACCAACGGGAGCGGACACCGGGGAGCTGTTTTTT.

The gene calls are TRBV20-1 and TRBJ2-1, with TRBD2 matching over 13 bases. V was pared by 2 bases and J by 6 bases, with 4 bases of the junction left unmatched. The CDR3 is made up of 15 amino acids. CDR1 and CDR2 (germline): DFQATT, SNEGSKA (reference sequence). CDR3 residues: CSARKLAGGPNEQFF. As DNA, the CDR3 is TGCAGTGCTAGAAAACTAGCGGGAGGGCCCAATGAGCAGTTCTTC.

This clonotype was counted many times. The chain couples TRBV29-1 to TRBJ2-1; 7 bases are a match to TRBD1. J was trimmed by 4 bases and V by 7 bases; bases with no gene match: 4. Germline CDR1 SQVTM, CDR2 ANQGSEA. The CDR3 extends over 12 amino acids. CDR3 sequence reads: CSALTGYNEQFF. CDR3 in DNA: TGCAGCGCCCTGACAGGGTACAATGAGCAGTTCTTC.

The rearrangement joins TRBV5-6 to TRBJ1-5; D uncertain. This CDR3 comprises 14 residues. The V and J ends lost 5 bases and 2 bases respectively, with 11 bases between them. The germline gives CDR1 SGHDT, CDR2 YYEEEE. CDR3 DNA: TGTGCCAGCAGATCGCTCGCAGGCAATCAGCCCCAGCATTTT. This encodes CASRSLAGNQPQHF.

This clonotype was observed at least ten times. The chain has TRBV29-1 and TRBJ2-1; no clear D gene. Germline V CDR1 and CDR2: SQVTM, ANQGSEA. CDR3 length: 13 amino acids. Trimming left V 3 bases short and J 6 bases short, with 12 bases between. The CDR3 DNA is TGCAGCGTTGAGCTCGCGTGGGTCAATGAGCAGTTCTTC. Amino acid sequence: CSVELAWVNEQFF.

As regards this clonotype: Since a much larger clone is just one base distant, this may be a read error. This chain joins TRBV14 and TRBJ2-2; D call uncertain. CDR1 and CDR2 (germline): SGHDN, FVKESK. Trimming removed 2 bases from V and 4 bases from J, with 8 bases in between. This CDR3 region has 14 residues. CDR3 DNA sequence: TGTGCCAGCAGCCAACTCCGATGCACCGGGGAGCTGTTTTTT. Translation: CASSQLRCTGELFF. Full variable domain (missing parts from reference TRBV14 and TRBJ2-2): EAGVTQFPSHSVIEKGQTVTLRCDPISGHDNLYWYRRVMGKEIKFLLHFVKESKQDESGMPNNRFLAERTGGTYSTLKVQPAELEDSGVYFCASSQLRCTGELFFGEGSRLTVL.

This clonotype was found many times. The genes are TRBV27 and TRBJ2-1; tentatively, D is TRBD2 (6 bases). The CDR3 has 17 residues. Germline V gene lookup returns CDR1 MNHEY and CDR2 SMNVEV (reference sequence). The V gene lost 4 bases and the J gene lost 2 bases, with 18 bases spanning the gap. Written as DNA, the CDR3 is TGTGCCAGCAGTTCCCGATCTAGCGAAATAACCTACAATGAGCAGTTCTTC. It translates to CASSSRSSEITYNEQFF.

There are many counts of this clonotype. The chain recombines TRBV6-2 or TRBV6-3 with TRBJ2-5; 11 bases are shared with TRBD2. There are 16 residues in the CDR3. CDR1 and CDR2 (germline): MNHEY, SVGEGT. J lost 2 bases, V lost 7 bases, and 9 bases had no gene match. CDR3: CASTTPTSGTQETQYF. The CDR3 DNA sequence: TGTGCCAGCACCACCCCGACTAGCGGGACTCAAGAGACCCAGTACTTC.

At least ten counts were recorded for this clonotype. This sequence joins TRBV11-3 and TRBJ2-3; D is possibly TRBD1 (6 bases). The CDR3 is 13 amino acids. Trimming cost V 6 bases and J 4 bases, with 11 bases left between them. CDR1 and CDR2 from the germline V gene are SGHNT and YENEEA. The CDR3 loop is CASSSTGPDTQYF. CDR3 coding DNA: TGTGCCAGCAGTTCTACAGGGCCAGATACGCAGTATTTT. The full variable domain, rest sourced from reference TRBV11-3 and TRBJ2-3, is EAGVVQSPRYKIIEKKQPVAFWCNPISGHNTLYWYLQNLGQGPELLIRYENEEAVDDSQLPKDRFSAERLKGVDSTLKIQPAELGDSAVYLCASSSTGPDTQYFGPGTRLTVL.

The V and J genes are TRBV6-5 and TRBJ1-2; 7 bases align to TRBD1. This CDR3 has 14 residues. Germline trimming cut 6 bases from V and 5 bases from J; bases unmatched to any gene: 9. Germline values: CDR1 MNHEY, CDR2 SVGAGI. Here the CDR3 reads CASSRGGGFYGYTF. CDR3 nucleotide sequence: TGTGCCAGCAGCAGGGGGGGGGGCTTTTATGGCTACACCTTC.

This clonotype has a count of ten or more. CDR3 protein: CASSPQGRLYGYTF. Here the CDR3 DNA reads TGTGCCAGCAGCCCACAGGGGAGACTATATGGCTACACCTTC. The genes are TRBV7-2 and TRBJ1-2, with 7 bases aligning to TRBD1. Germline assignment: CDR1 SGHTA and CDR2 FQGNSA. V gave up 5 bases and J gave up 5 bases; unmatched junction bases: 8. This CDR3 region has 14 residues.

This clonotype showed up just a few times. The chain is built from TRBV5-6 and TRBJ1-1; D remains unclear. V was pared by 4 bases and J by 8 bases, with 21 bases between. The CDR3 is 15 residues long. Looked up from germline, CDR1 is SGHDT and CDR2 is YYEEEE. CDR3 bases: TGTGCCAGCAGCGAACCTGTCGCGATGAATGACGAAGCTTTCTTT. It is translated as CASSEPVAMNDEAFF.

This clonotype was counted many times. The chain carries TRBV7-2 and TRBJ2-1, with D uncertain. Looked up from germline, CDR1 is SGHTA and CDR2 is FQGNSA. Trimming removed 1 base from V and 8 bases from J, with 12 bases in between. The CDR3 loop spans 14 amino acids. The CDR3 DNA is TGTGCCAGCAGCTTAGGCGCAGGTTCCTATGAGCAGTTCTTC. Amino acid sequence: CASSLGAGSYEQFF.

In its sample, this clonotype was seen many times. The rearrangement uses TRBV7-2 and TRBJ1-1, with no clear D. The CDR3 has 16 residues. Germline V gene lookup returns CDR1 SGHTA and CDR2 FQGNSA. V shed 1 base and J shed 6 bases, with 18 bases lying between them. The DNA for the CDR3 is TGTGCCAGCAGCTTAGTCCCACACCGGAACGGCGCTGAAGCTTTCTTT. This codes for CASSLVPHRNGAEAFF.

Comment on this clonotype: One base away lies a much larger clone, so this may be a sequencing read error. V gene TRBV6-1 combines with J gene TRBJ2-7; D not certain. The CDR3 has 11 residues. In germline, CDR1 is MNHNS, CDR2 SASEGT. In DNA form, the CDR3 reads TGTGCCAGCAGTGAAGCCTACGGGCAGTACTTC. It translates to CASSEAYGQYF.

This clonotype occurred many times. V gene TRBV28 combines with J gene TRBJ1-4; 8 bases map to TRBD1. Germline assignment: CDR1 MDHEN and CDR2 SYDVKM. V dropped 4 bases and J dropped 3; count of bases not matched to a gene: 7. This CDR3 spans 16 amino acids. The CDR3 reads CASSSQGAEANEKLFF. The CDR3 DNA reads TGTGCCAGCAGTTCGCAGGGGGCAGAGGCTAATGAAAAACTGTTTTTT.

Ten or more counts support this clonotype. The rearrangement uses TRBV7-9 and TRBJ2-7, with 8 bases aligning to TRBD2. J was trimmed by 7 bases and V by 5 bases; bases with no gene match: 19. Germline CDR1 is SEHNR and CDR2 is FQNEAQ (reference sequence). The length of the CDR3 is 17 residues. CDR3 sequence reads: CASSTAIRSGGEGEQYF. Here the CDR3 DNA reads TGTGCCAGCAGCACTGCCATCAGAAGCGGGGGAGAAGGAGAGCAGTACTTC.

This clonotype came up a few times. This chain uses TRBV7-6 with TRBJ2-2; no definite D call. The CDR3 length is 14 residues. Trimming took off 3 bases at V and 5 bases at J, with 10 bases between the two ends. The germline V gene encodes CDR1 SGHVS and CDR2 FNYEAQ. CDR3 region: CASSFALYTGELFF. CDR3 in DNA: TGTGCCAGCAGCTTCGCTCTCTATACCGGGGAGCTGTTTTTT.

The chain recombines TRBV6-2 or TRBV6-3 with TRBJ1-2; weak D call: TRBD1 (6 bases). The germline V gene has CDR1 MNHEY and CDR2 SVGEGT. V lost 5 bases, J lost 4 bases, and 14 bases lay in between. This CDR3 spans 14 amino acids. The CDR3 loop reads CASSQQRTAYGYTF. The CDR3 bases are TGTGCCAGCAGTCAACAAAGGACAGCCTATGGCTACACCTTC.

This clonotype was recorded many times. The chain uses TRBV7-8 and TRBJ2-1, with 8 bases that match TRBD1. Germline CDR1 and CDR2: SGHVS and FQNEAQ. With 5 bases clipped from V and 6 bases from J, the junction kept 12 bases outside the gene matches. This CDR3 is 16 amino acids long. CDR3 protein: CASSTKTDRVSNEQFF. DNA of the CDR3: TGTGCCAGCAGCACAAAGACGGACAGGGTTAGCAATGAGCAGTTCTTC.